A selection of T cell receptor beta chains follows, all from one sample in a study of cytomegalovirus exposure and HLA in healthy donors. Repertoires were generated with immunoSEQ multiplex PCR, while TCRdb's copy carries only in-frame clones and drops some. Among roughly 150,000 clones, about 85% were seen once, and the ten largest hold roughly 2.5%. The sample was PBMCs. These receptors originate from a boy aged 2 to 10 in good health and CMV-seronegative. Each CDR3 is given with its conserved first and last residue. D genes are given only for firm matches. Only part of the rows carry a size: once, few, many, or a class if the clone is expanded.

V gene,clone size,D gene,J gene,CDR3 protein,CDR3 DNA
TRBV28,once,.,TRBJ1-1,CASSIQGRNTEAFF,TGTGCCAGCAGCATACAGGGCAGGAACACTGAAGCTTTCTTT
TRBV5-1,.,.,TRBJ1-2,CASKPTTNYGYTF,TGCGCCAGCAAACCAACAACTAACTATGGCTACACCTTC
TRBV11-3,.,TRBD1,TRBJ2-3,CASSSRQGADTQYF,TGTGCCAGCAGCTCGCGACAGGGGGCAGATACGCAGTATTTT
TRBV25-1,.,.,TRBJ1-6,CASSEVSLSPLHF,TGTGCCAGCAGTGAAGTTTCTCTGTCACCCCTCCACTTT
TRBV18,.,TRBD1,TRBJ1-4,CASSILGQNVGTNEKLFF,TGTGCCAGCTCAATCCTGGGACAGAATGTCGGGACTAATGAAAAACTGTTTTTT
TRBV5-5,.,TRBD1,TRBJ2-7,CASSLRMGTGITYEQYF,TGTGCCAGCAGCTTACGGATGGGGACAGGGATTACCTACGAGCAGTACTTC
TRBV6-6,.,.,TRBJ2-3,CASSYSGVLADTQYF,TGTGCCAGCAGTTACTCAGGGGTGTTGGCAGATACGCAGTATTTT
TRBV7-9,once,.,TRBJ2-1,CASSFSAQAYNEQFF,TGTGCCAGCAGCTTTTCGGCACAGGCTTACAATGAGCAGTTCTTC
TRBV10-3,few,.,TRBJ2-7,CAPLWWQGSYEQYF,TGTGCCCCCCTCTGGTGGCAGGGGTCCTACGAGCAGTACTTC
TRBV7-9,.,TRBD1,TRBJ2-1,CASSSYRDRGFF,TGTGCCAGCAGCTCATACCGGGACAGGGGGTTCTTC
TRBV25-1,.,TRBD1,TRBJ2-7,CASSHEDDRGYEQYF,TGTGCCAGCAGCCACGAGGATGACAGGGGATACGAGCAGTACTTC
TRBV7-9,.,.,TRBJ2-2,CSSSSNRNANTGELFF,TGTTCCAGCAGCTCCAACAGGAATGCGAACACCGGGGAGCTGTTTTTT
TRBV18,.,.,TRBJ1-2,CASSQGPNYGYTF,TGTGCCAGCTCGCAGGGGCCCAACTATGGCTACACCTTC
TRBV9,once,.,TRBJ2-7,CASSVGQKAYEQYF,TGTGCCAGCAGCGTAGGGCAAAAAGCCTACGAGCAGTACTTC
TRBV2,.,TRBD1,TRBJ1-1,CASSSEGATNTEAFF,TGTGCCAGCAGCTCGGAGGGGGCGACCAACACTGAAGCTTTCTTT
TRBV20-1,.,.,TRBJ1-1,CSASRNTEAFF,TGCAGTGCTAGTCGGAACACTGAAGCTTTCTTT
TRBV18,.,.,TRBJ2-5,CASSAGRETQYF,TGTGCCAGCTCTGCCGGTCGAGAGACCCAGTACTTC
TRBV2,.,TRBD1,TRBJ2-6,CANLDRDQSGANVLTF,TGTGCCAACCTAGACAGGGATCAATCTGGGGCCAACGTCCTGACTTTC
TRBV6-5,.,.,TRBJ1-2,CASSYSRVEGYTF,TGTGCCAGCAGTTACTCGAGGGTCGAAGGCTACACCTTC
TRBV18,.,.,TRBJ1-4,CASSGSGARGEKLFF,TGTGCCAGCTCGGGTTCCGGCGCCCGAGGGGAAAAACTGTTTTTT
TRBV6-5,.,TRBD1,TRBJ2-7,CASRRQGAQEQYF,TGTGCCAGCAGACGACAGGGGGCGCAAGAGCAGTACTTC
TRBV30,.,TRBD2,TRBJ2-2,CAWGFSGVGGELFF,TGTGCCTGGGGCTTTAGCGGGGTAGGCGGGGAGCTGTTTTTT
TRBV9,.,.,TRBJ2-3,CASSSTGVTDTQYF,TGTGCCAGCAGCTCTACGGGAGTCACAGATACGCAGTATTTT
TRBV7-9,.,.,TRBJ1-2,CASSLVPGNYGYTF,TGTGCCAGCAGCTTAGTGCCAGGCAACTATGGCTACACCTTC
TRBV10-3,once,TRBD2,TRBJ2-1,CAISELNSGYGSYNEQFF,TGTGCCATCAGTGAGTTGAATAGCGGGTACGGCTCCTACAATGAGCAGTTCTTC
TRBV4-1,few,TRBD1,TRBJ1-1,CASSQERTGVNTEAFF,TGCGCCAGCAGCCAAGAAAGAACAGGGGTAAACACTGAAGCTTTCTTT
TRBV11-2,.,.,TRBJ1-1,CASSLGAAEAFF,TGTGCCAGCAGCTTGGGAGCCGCTGAAGCTTTCTTT
TRBV6-6,few,TRBD1,TRBJ1-6,CASSRTGQGFDSPLHF,TGTGCCAGCAGCCGCACGGGACAGGGATTCGATTCACCCCTCCACTTT
TRBV11-3,.,.,TRBJ2-1,CASSLVSRWLWNEQFF,TGTGCCAGCAGCTTAGTATCCAGGTGGTTATGGAATGAGCAGTTCTTC
TRBV15,.,.,TRBJ1-1,CATSGLRGAELMNTEAFF,TGTGCCACCAGCGGACTCAGGGGCGCCGAACTCATGAACACTGAAGCTTTCTTT
TRBV27,.,.,TRBJ2-7,CASSQGGEQSF,TGTGCCAGCAGTCAGGGTGGAGAGCAGTCCTTC
TRBV9,.,TRBD2,TRBJ2-1,CASGSGSLTFF,TGTGCCAGCGGTAGCGGGAGTTTAACGTTCTTC
TRBV27,.,TRBD1,TRBJ2-1,CASSSGTGGYNEQFF,TGTGCCAGCAGTTCCGGGACAGGGGGCTACAATGAGCAGTTCTTC
TRBV7-9,.,.,TRBJ2-3,CSSSIGGTAGIDTQYF,TGTTCCAGCAGCATAGGGGGGACAGCAGGCATTGATACGCAGTATTTT
TRBV15,.,TRBD2,TRBJ2-3,CATSRGTSFRPDTQYF,TGTGCCACCAGCAGAGGGACTAGCTTCCGCCCAGATACGCAGTATTTT
TRBV27,.,TRBD1,TRBJ2-7,CASSLRGQGIHEQYF,TGTGCCAGCAGTTTAAGGGGACAGGGGATCCACGAGCAGTACTTC
TRBV4-3,.,.,TRBJ1-2,CASSQATRNYGYTF,TGCGCCAGCAGCCAAGCGACAAGGAACTATGGCTACACCTTC
TRBV2,.,.,TRBJ1-1,CAITDRLTFMNTEAFF,TGTGCCATCACAGACAGGCTGACCTTCATGAACACTGAAGCTTTCTTT
TRBV5-1,.,TRBD1,TRBJ1-2,CASSSPRQGGIVSRGYTF,TGCGCCAGCAGCTCGCCCAGACAGGGGGGTATAGTAAGTCGTGGCTACACCTTC
TRBV6-6,.,TRBD1,TRBJ2-1,CASRSTGGGLINEQFF,TGTGCCAGCAGATCCACAGGGGGCGGTTTAATCAATGAGCAGTTCTTC
TRBV6-5,.,TRBD1,TRBJ1-3,CASSYSRGLDTIYF,TGTGCCAGCAGTTACAGCAGGGGGCTGGACACCATATATTTT
TRBV7-3,once,.,TRBJ2-1,CASSLTARSSYNEQFF,TGTGCCAGCAGCTTAACGGCAAGGAGCTCCTACAATGAGCAGTTCTTC
TRBV4-1,.,.,TRBJ2-1,CASSQSGGAYDGEQFF,TGCGCCAGCAGCCAATCGGGCGGGGCCTATGACGGTGAGCAGTTCTTC
TRBV2,.,TRBD1,TRBJ2-3,CASSGPRRTGEDTQYF,TGTGCCAGCAGTGGCCCCAGACGGACAGGGGAAGATACGCAGTATTTT